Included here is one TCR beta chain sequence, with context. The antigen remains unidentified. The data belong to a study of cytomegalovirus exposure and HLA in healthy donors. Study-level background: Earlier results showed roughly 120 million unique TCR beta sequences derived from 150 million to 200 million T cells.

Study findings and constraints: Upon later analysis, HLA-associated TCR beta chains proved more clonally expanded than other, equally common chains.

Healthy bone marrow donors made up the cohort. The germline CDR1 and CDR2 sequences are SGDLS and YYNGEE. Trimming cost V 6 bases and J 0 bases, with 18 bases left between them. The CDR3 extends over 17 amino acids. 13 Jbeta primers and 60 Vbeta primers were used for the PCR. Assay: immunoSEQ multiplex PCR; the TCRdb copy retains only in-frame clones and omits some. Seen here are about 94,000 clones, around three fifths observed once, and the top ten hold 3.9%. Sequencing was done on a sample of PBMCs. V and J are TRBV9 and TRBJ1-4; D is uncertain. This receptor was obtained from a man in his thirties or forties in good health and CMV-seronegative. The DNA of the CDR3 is TGTGCCAGCACCCCCGGAGTGGGAGCTTCAACTAATGAAAAACTGTTTTTT. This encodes CASTPGVGASTNEKLFF.